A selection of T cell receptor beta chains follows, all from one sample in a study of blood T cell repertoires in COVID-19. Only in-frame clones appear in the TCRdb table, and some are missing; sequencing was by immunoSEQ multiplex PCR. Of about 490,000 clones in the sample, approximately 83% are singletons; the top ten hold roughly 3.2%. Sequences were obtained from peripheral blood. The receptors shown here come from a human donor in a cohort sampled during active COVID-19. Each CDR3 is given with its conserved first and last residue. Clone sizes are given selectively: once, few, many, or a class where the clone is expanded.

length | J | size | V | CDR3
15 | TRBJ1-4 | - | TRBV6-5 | CASSPPGTGREKLFF
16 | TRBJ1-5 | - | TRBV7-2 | CASSLIFGQQNQPQHF
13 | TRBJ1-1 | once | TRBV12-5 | CASGQQGNTEAFF
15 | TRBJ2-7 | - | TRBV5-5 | CASSAQGIGSYEQYF
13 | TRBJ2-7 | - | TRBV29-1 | CSVSRGGGHEQYF
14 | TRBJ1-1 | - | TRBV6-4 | CASRAGVGNTEAFF
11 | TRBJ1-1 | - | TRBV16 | CASSRASEAFF
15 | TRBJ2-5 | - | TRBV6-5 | CASSYGPREGETQYF
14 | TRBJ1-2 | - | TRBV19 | CASTTDSPNYGYTF
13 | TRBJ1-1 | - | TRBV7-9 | CASSPLRQLEAFF
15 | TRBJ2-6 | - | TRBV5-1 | CASGQGTHGANVLTF
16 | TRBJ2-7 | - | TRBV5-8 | CASKTTSGASSYEQYF
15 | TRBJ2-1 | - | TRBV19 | CASSMRASGDNEQFF
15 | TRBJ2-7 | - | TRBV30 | CAWTRSGLAGYEQYF
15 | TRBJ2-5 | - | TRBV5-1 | CASSLVGGVRETQYF
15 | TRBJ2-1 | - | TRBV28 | CASSGGLAGYNEQFF
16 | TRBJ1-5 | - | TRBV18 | CASSQMTPGDNQPQHF
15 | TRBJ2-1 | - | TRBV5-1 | CASSLEGLAFNEQFF
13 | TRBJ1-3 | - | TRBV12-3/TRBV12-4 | CASRPTVGNTIYF
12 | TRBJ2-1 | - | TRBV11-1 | CASGLAVPEQFF
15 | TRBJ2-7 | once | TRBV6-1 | CASSEVASGSYEQYF
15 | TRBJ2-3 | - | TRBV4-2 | CASSQVSGITDTQYF
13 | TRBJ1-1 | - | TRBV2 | CASSGTLGSEAFF
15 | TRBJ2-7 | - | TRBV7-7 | CASSFRTGGLYEQYF
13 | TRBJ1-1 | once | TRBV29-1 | CSAQRGDVTEAFF
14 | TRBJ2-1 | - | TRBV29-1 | CSGAQGSAYNEQFF
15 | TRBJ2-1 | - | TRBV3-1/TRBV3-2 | CASSQDPVLPNEQFF
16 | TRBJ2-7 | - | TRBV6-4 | CASSDEPGLGIHEQYF
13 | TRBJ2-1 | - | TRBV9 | CASLTSVEGEQFF
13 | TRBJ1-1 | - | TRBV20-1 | CSASQGGNTEAFF
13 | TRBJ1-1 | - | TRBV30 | CAWSGQGNTEAFF
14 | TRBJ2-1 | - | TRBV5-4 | CASNRDRGMNEQFF
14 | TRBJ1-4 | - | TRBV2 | CASRGGASNEKLFF
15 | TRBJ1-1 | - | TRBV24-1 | CATSETGTGMTEAFF
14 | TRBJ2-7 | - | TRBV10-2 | CASSRAVSSYEQYF
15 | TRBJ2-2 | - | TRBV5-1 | CASSLGQTNTGELFF
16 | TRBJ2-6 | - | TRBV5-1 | CASSGGDRTGANVLTF
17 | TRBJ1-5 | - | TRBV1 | CTSSQETMDRGGQPQHF
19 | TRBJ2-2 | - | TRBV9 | CASSARPPRDRGFTGELFF
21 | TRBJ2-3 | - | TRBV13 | CASSVLGRFERSSGRGDTQYF
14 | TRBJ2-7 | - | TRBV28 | CASRGGQNPYEQYF